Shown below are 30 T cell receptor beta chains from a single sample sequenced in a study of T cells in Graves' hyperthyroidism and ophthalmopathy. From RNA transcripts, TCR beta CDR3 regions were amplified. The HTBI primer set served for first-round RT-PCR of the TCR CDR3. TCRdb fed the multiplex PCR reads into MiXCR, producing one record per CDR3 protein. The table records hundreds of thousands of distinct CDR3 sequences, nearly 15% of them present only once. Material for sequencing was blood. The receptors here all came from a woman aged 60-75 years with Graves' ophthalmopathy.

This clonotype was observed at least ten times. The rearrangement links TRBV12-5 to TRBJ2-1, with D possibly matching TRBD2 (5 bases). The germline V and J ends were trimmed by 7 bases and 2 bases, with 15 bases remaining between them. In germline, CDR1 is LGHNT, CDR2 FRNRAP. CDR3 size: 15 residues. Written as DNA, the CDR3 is TGTGCTAGTGTAACGGCGGGCACGACCTACAATGAGCAGTTCTTC. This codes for CASVTAGTTYNEQFF. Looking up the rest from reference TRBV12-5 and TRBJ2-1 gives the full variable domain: DARVTQTPRHKVTEMGQEVTMRCQPILGHNTVFWYRQTMMQGLELLAYFRNRAPLDDSGMPKDRFSAEMPDATLATLKIQPSEPRDSAVYFCASVTAGTTYNEQFFGPGTRLTVL.

This CDR3 is CASSDRGDEAFF. The CDR3 coding sequence is TGTGCCAGTAGTGACAGGGGCGATGAAGCTTTCTTT. The gene calls are TRBV19 and TRBJ1-1; 8 bases align to TRBD1. V lost 5 bases to trimming and J lost 7 bases; unmatched junction nucleotides: 3. This CDR3 region has 12 residues. Germline-derived CDR1 and CDR2 are LNHDA and SQIVND (reference sequence). Full variable domain (rest looked up from reference TRBV19 and TRBJ1-1): DGGITQSPKYLFRKEGQNVTLSCEQNLNHDAMYWYRQDPGQGLRLIYYSQIVNDFQKGDIAEGYSVSREKKESFPLTVTSAQKNPTAFYLCASSDRGDEAFFGQGTRLTVV.

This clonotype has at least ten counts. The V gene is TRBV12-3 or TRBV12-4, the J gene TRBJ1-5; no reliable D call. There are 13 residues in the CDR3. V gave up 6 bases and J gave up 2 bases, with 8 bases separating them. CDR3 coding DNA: TGTGCCAGCAGAGGGATGCGCAATCAGCCCCAGCATTTT. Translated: CASRGMRNQPQHF.

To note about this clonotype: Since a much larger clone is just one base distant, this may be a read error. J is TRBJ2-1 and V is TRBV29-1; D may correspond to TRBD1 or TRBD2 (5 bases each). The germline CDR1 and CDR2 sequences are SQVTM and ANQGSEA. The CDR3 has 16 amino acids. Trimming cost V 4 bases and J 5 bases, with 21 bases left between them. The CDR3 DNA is TGCAGCGTTGGAGTATCTGGGGGTGGGGGTCACAATGAGCAGTTCTTC. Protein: CSVGVSGGGGHNEQFF.

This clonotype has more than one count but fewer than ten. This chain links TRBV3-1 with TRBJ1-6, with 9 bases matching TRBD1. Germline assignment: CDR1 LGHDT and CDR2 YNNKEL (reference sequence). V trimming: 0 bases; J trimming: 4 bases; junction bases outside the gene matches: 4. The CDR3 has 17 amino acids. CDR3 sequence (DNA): TGTGCCAGCAGCCAAGATGGTGGGACAGGGTATAATTCACCCCTCCACTTT. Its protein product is CASSQDGGTGYNSPLHF.

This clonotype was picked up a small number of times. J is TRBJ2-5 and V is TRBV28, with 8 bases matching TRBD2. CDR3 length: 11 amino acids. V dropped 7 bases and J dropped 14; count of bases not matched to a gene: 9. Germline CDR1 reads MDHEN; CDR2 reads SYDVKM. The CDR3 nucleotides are TGTGCCAGCACCACTGGGACTAGGTATTACTTC. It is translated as CASTTGTRYYF.

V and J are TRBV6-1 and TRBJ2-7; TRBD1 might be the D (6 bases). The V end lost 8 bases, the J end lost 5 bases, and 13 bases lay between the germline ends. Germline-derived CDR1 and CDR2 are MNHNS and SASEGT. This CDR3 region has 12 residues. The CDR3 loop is CASATGSNEQYF. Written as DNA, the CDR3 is TGTGCCAGCGCCACAGGGTCAAACGAGCAGTACTTC.

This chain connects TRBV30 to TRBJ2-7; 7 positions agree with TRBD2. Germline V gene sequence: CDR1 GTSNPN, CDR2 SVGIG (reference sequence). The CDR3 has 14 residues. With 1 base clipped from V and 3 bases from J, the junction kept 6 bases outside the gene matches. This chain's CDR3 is CAWSGASGVYEQYF. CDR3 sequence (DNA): TGTGCCTGGAGTGGGGCTAGCGGAGTCTACGAGCAGTACTTC.

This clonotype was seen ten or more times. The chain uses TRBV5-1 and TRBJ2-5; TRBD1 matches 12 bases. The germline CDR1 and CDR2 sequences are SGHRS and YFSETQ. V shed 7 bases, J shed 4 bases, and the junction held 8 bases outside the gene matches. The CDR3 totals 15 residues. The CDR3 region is CASRPGQGAGETQYF. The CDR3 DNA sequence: TGCGCCAGCCGCCCGGGACAGGGGGCAGGAGAGACCCAGTACTTC.

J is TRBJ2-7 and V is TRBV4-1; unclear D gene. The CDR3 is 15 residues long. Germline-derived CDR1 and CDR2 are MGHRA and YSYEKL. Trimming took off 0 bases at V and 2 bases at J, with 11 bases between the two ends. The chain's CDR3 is CASSQDRARPYEQYF. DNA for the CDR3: TGCGCCAGCAGCCAAGATCGCGCCAGGCCCTACGAGCAGTACTTC.

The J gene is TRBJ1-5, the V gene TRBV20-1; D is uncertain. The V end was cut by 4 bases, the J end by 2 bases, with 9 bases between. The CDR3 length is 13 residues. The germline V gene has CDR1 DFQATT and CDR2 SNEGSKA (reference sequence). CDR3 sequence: CSAIVGGNQPQHF. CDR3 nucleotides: TGCAGTGCTATAGTCGGCGGCAATCAGCCCCAGCATTTT.

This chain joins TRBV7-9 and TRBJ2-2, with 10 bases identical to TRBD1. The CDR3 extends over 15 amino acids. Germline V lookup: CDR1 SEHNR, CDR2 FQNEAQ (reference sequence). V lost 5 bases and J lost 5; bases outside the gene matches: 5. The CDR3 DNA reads TGTGCCAGCAGCCTGACAGGGGGCGCAACCGGGGAGCTGTTTTTT. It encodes CASSLTGGATGELFF.

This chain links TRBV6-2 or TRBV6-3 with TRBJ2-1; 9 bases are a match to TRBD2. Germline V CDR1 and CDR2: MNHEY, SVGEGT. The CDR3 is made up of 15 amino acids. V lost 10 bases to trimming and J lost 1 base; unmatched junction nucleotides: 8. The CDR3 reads CATLVAGVSYNEQFF. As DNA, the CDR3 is TGTGCCACTTTGGTAGCGGGAGTGTCCTACAATGAGCAGTTCTTC.

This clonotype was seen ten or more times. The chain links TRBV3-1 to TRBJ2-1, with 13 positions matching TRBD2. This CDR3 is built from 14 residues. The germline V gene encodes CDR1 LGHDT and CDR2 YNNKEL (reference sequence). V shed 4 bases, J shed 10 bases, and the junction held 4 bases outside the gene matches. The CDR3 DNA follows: TGTGCCAGCAGCCGGACTAGCGGGGGTCGGGAGCAGTTCTTC. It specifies CASSRTSGGREQFF.

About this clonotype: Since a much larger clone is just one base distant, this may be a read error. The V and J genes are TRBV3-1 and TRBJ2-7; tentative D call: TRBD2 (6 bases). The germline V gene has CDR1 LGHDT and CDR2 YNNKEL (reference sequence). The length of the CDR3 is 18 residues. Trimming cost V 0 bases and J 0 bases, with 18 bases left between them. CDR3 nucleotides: TGTGCCAGCAGCCAAGATCATCCTGGACTATTCAGCTCCTACGAGCAGTACTTC. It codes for CASSQDHPGLFSSYEQYF.

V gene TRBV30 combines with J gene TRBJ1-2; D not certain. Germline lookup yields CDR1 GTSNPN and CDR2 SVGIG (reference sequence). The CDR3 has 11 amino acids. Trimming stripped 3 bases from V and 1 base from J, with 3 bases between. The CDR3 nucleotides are TGTGCCTGGAGGGGTAACTATGGCTACACCTTC. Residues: CAWRGNYGYTF.

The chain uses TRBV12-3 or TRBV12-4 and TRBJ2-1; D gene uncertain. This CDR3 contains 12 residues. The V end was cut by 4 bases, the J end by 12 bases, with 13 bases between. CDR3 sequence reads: CASSSSSRPQFF. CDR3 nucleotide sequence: TGTGCCAGCAGTTCCTCGAGTAGGCCGCAGTTCTTC.

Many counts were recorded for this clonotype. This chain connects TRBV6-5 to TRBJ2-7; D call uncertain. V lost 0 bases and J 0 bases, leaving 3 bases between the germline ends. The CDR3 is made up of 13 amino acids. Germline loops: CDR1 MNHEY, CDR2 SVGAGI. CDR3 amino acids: CASSYSDSYEQYF. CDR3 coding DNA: TGTGCCAGCAGTTACTCAGACTCCTACGAGCAGTACTTC.

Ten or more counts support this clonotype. CDR3 sequence reads: CASSLRGPAGEQYF. DNA for the CDR3: TGTGCCAGCAGTTTAAGGGGCCCAGCGGGCGAGCAGTACTTC. This chain joins TRBV27 and TRBJ2-7, with D possibly TRBD2 on 6 matching bases. This CDR3 has 14 amino acids. Germline assignment: CDR1 MNHEY and CDR2 SMNVEV (reference sequence). V lost 2 bases, J lost 6 bases, and 14 bases lay in between.

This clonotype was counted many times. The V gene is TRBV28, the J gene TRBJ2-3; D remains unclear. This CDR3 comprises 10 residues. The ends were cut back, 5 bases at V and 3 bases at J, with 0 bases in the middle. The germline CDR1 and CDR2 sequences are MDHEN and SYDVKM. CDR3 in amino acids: CASSTDTQYF. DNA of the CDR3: TGTGCCAGCAGTACAGATACGCAGTATTTT.

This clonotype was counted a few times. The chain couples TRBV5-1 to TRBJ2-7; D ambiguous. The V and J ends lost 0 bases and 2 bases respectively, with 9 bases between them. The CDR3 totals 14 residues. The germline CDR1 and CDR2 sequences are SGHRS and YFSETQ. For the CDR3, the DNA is TGCGCCAGCAGCTTGGGGGATAAGACCTACGAGCAGTACTTC. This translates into CASSLGDKTYEQYF.

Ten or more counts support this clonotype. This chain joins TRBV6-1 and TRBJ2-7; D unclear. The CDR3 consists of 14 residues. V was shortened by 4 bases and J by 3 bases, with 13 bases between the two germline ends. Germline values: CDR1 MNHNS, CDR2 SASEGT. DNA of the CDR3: TGTGCCAGCAGTGTCGCCGATTATGGCTACGAGCAGTACTTC. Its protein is CASSVADYGYEQYF.

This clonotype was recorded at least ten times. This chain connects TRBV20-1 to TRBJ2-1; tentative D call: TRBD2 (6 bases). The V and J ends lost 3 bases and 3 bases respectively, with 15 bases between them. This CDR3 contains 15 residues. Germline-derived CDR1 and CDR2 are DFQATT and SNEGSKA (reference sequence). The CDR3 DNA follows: TGCAGTGCTAGCCCGGGGGAGGAGCTCTACAATGAGCAGTTCTTC. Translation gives CSASPGEELYNEQFF.

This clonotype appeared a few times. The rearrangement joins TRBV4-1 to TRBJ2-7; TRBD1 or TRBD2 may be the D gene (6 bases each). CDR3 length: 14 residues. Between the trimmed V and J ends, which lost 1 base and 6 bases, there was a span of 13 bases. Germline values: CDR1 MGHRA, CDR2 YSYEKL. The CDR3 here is CASSQVQEGGEQYF. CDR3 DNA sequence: TGCGCCAGCAGCCAAGTACAGGAGGGGGGCGAGCAGTACTTC.

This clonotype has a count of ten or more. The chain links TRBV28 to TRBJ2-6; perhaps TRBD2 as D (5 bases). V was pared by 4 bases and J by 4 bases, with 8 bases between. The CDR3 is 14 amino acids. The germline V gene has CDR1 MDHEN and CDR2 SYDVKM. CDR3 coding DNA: TGTGCCAGCAGTTGGAGGTCCGGGGCCAACGTCCTGACTTTC. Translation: CASSWRSGANVLTF.

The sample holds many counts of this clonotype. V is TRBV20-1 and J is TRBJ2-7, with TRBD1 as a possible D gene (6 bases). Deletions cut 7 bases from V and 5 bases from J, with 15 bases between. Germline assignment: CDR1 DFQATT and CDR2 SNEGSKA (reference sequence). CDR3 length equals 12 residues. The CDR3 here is CSVDLRGDEQYF. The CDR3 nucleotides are TGCAGTGTTGACCTCAGGGGTGACGAGCAGTACTTC.

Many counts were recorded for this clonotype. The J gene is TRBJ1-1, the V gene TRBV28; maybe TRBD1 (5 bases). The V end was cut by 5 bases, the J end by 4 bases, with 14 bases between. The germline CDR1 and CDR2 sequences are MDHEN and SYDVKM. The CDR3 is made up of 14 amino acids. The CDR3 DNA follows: TGTGCCAGCAGTACCCCGCGGACACGCACTGAAGCTTTCTTT. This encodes CASSTPRTRTEAFF.

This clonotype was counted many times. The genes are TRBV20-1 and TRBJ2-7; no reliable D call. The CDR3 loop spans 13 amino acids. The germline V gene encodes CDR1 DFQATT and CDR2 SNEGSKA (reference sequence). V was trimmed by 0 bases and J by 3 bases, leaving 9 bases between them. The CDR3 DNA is TGCAGTGCTAGAGATCTTGAAAGCTACGAGCAGTACTTC. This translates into CSARDLESYEQYF.

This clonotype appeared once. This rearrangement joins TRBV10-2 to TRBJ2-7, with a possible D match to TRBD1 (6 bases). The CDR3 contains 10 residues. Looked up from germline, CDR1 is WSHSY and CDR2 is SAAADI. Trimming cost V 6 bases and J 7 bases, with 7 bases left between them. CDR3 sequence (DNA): TGCGCCAGCAGCGACAGGGAGCAGTACTTC. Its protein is CASSDREQYF.

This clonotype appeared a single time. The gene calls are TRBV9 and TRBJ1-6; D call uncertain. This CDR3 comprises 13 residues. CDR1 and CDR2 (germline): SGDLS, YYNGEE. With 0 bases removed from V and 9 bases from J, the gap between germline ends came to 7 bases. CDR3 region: CASSVGGSSPLHF. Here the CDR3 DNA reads TGTGCCAGCAGCGTAGGTGGCAGTTCACCCCTCCACTTT.